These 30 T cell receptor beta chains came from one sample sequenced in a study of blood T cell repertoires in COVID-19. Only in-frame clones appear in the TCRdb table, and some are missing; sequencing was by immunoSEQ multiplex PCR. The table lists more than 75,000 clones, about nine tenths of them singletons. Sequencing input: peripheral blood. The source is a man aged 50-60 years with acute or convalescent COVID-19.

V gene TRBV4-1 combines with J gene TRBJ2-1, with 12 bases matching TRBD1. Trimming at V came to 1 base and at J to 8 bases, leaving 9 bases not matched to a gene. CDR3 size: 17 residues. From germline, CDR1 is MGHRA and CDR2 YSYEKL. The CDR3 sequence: CASSQAYGTGGLYEQFF. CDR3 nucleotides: TGCGCCAGCAGCCAAGCCTACGGGACAGGGGGCTTATATGAGCAGTTCTTC.

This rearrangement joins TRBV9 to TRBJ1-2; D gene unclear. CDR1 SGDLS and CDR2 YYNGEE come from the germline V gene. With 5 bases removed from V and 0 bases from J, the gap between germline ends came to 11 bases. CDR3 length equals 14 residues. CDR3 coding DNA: TGTGCCAGCAGGCCAGACACATCTAACTATGGCTACACCTTC. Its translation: CASRPDTSNYGYTF.

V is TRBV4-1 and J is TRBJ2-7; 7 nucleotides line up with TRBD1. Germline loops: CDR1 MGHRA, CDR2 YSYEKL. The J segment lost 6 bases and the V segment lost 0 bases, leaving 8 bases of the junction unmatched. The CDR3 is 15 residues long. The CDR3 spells CASSQDRETGFEQYF. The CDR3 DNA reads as TGCGCCAGCAGCCAAGATAGGGAGACAGGGTTCGAGCAGTACTTC.

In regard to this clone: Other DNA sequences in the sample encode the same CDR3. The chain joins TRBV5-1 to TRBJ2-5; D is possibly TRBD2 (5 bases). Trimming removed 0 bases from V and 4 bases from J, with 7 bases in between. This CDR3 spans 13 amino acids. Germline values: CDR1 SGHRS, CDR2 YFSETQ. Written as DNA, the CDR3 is TGCGCCAGCAGCTTGGGAGGAGGAGAGACCCAGTACTTC. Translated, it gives CASSLGGGETQYF.

CDR3 sequence reads: CAWSPERGSHNEQFF. CDR3 DNA: TGTGCCTGGAGCCCCGAGAGGGGGAGCCACAATGAGCAGTTCTTC. V is TRBV30 and J is TRBJ2-1, with D tentatively TRBD1 (6 bases). V was pared by 3 bases and J by 5 bases, with 17 bases between. Germline V gene sequence: CDR1 GTSNPN, CDR2 SVGIG (reference sequence). The CDR3 consists of 15 residues.

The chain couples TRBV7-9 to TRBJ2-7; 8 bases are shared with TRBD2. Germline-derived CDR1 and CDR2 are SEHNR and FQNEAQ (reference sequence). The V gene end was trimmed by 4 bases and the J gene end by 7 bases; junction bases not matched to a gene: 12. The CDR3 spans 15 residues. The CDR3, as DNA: TGTGCCAGCAGCTCAACAGCGGGAGTCCTTCGAGAGCAGTACTTC. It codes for CASSSTAGVLREQYF.

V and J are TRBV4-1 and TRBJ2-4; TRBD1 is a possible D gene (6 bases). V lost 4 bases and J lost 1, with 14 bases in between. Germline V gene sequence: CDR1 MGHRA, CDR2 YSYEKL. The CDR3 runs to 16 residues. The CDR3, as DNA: TGCGCCAGCAGCCCCGGACAGCTGGTGGCCAAAAACATTCAGTACTTC. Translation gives CASSPGQLVAKNIQYF.

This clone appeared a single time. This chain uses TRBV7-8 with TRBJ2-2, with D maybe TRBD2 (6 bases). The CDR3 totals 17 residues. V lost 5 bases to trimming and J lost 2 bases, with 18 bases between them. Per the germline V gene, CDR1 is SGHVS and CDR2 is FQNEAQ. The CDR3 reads CASSVNVGGGNTGELFF. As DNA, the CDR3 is TGTGCCAGCAGCGTAAATGTGGGGGGTGGAAACACCGGGGAGCTGTTTTTT.

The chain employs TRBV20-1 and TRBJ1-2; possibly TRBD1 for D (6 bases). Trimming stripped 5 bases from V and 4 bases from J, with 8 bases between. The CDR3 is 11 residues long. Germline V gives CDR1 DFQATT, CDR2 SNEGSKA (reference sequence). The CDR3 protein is CSALDSYGYTF. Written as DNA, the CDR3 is TGCAGTGCTCTGGACAGCTATGGCTACACCTTC.

In nucleotides, the CDR3 is TGTGCCAGCAGTTCTACAGGGGGCGCTGATGAAAAACTGTTTTTT. This gives the protein CASSSTGGADEKLFF. This sequence joins TRBV6-2 or TRBV6-3 and TRBJ1-4; TRBD1 matches 9 bases. The CDR3 is made up of 15 amino acids. The V gene end was trimmed by 4 bases and the J gene end by 6 bases; junction bases not matched to a gene: 6. Germline assignment: CDR1 MNHEY and CDR2 SVGEGT.

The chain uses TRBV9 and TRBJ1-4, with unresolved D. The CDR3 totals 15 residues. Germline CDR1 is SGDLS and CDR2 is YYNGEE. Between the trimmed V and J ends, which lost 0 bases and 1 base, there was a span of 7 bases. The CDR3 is CASSVDRGTNEKLFF. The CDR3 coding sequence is TGTGCCAGCAGCGTAGATCGGGGAACTAATGAAAAACTGTTTTTT.

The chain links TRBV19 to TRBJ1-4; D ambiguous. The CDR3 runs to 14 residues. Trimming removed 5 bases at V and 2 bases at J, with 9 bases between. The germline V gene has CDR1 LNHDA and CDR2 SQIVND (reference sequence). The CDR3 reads CASSEEGTNEKLFF. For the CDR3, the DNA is TGTGCCAGTAGTGAGGAGGGCACTAATGAAAAACTGTTTTTT.

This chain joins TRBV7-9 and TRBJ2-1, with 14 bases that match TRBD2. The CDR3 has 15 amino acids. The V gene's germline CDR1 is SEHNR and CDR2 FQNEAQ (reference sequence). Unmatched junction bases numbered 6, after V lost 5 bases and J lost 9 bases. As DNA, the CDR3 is TGTGCCAGCAGCCCGTGGACTAGCGGGAGGTCTGAGCAGTTCTTC. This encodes CASSPWTSGRSEQFF.

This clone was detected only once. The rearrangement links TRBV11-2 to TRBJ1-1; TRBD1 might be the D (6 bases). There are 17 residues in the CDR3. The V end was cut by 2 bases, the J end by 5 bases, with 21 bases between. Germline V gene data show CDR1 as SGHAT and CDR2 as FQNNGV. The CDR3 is CASSLTGGAGGMTEAFF. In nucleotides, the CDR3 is TGTGCCAGCAGCTTAACCGGGGGCGCGGGGGGGATGACTGAAGCTTTCTTT. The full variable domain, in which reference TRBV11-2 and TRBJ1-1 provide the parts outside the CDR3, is EAGVAQSPRYKIIEKRQSVAFWCNPISGHATLYWYQQILGQGPKLLIQFQNNGVVDDSQLPKDRFSAERLKGVDSTLKIQPAKLEDSAVYLCASSLTGGAGGMTEAFFGQGTRLTVV.

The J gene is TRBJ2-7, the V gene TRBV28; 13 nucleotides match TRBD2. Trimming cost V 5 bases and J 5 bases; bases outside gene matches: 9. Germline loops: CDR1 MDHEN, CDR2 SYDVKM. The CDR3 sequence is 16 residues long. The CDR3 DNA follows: TGTGCCAGCAGTATACCGGGACTAGCGGGATCTCACGAGCAGTACTTC. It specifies CASSIPGLAGSHEQYF.

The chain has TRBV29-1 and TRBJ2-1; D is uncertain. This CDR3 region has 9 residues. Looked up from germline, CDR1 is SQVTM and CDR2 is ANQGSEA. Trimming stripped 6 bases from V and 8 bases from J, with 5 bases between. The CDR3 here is CSVSDEQFF. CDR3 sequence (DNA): TGCAGCGTCAGTGATGAGCAGTTCTTC.

For the CDR3, the DNA is TGTGCCAGCAGCTTCGGGACAGATACGCAGTATTTT. Translated, it gives CASSFGTDTQYF. This sequence joins TRBV11-2 and TRBJ2-3, with unresolved D. CDR3 length: 12 residues. CDR1 is SGHAT and CDR2 is FQNNGV in the germline V gene. V was cut by 3 bases and J by 3 bases, with 4 bases left in between.

The CDR3 nucleotides read TGTGCCAGCAGCTTAAGCCTAGCGGGGGGGGCCGGGACCCAGTACTTC. Encoded protein: CASSLSLAGGAGTQYF. The chain recombines TRBV11-3 with TRBJ2-5; 12 bases agree with TRBD2. CDR1 SGHNT and CDR2 YENEEA come from the germline V gene. J was trimmed by 7 bases and V by 2 bases; bases with no gene match: 8. The CDR3 totals 16 residues.

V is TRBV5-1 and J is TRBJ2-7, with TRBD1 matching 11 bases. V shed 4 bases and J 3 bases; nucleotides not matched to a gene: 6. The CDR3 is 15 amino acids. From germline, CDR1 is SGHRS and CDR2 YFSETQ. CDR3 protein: CASSIAGTGGYEQYF. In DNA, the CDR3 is TGCGCCAGCAGCATAGCCGGGACAGGGGGCTACGAGCAGTACTTC.

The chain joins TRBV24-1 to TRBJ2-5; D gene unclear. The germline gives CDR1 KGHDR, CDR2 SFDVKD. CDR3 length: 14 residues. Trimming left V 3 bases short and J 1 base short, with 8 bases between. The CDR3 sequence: CATSDGQTQETQYF. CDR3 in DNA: TGTGCCACCAGTGATGGGCAGACCCAAGAGACCCAGTACTTC.

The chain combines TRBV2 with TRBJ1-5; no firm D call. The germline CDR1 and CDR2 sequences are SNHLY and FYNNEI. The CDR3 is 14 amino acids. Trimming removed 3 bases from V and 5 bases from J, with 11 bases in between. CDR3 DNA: TGTGCCAGCAGTGACTGGACTGGGGATCAGCCCCAGCATTTT. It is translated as CASSDWTGDQPQHF.

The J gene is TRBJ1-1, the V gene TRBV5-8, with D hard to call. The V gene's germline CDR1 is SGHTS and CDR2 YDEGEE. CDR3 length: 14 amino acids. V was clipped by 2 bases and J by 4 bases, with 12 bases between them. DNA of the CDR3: TGTGCCAGCAGCTTTGCACGGGTAGGCACTGAAGCTTTCTTT. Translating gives CASSFARVGTEAFF.

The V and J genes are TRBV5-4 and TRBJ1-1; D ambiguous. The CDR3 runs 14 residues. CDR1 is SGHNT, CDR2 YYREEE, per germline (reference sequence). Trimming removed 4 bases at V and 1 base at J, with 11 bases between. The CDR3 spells CASSRVGGNTEAFF. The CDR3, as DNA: TGTGCCAGCAGCCGGGTTGGTGGGAACACTGAAGCTTTCTTT. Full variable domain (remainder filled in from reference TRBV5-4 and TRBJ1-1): ETGVTQSPTHLIKTRGQQVTLRCSSQSGHNTVSWYQQALGQGPQFIFQYYREEENGRGNFPPRFSGLQFPNYSSELNVNALELDDSALYLCASSRVGGNTEAFFGQGTRLTVV.

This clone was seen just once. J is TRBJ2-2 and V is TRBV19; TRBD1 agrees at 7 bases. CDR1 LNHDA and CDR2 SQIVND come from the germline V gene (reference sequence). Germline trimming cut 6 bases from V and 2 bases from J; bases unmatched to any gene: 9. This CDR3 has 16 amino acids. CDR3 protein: CASRPWTGRNTGELFF. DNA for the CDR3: TGTGCCAGTAGGCCCTGGACAGGCCGTAACACCGGGGAGCTGTTTTTT.

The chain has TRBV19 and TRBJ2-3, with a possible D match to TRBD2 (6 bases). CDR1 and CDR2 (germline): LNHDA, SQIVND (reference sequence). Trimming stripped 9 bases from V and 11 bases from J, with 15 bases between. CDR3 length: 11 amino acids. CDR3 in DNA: TGTGCCAGCCTGTACGGGAGTCGGCAGTATTTT. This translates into CASLYGSRQYF.

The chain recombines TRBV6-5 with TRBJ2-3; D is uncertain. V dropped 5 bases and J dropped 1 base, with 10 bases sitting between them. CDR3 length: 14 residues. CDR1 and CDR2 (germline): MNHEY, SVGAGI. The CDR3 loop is CASSLSEGTDTQYF. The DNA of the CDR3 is TGTGCCAGCAGTCTCTCTGAGGGCACAGATACGCAGTATTTT.

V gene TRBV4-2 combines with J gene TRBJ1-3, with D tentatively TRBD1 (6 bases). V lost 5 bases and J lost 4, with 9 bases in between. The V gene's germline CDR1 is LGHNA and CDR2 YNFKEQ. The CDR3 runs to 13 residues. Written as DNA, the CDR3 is TGTGCCAGCAGCAAGGGGGAGGGAAACACCATATATTTT. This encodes CASSKGEGNTIYF.

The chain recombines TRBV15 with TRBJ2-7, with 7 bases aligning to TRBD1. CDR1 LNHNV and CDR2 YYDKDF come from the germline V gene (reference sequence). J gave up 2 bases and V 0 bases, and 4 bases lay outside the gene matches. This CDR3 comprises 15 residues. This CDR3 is CATSRDRDSPYEQYF. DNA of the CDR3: TGTGCCACCAGCAGAGATCGGGACAGCCCCTACGAGCAGTACTTC. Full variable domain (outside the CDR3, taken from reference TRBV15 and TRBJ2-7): DAMVIQNPRYQVTQFGKPVTLSCSQTLNHNVMYWYQQKSSQAPKLLFHYYDKDFNNEADTPDNFQSRRPNTSFCFLDIRSPGLGDTAMYLCATSRDRDSPYEQYFGPGTRLTVT.

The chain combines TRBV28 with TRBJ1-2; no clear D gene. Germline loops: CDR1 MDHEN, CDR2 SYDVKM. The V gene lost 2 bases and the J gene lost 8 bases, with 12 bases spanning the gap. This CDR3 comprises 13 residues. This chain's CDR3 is CASSLNSPIGYTF. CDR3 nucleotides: TGTGCCAGCAGTTTAAATTCCCCTATCGGCTACACCTTC.

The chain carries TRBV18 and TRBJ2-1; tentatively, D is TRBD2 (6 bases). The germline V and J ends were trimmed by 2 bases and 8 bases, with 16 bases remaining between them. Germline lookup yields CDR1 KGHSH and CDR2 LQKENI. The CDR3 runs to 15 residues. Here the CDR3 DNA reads TGTGCCAGCTCACCATTGGGAGCCGGGAGCGATGAGCAGTTCTTC. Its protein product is CASSPLGAGSDEQFF.